These 10 T cell receptor beta chains came from one sample sequenced in a study of shared clonotypes between healthy human individuals. Clones were read by immunoSEQ multiplex PCR, and TCRdb kept only the in-frame ones, dropping some. The repertoire holds 2.3 million or so clones, with over 85% as singletons. Sequenced: naive CD4+ T cells from PBMCs. Indicated subset: CD45RA+ positively selected. Receptors were obtained from a man between 18 and 29 years old in good health. Some clones in this sample may be carry-over from other donors' samples.

The chain joins TRBV2 to TRBJ2-5, with TRBD1 as a possible D gene (5 bases). Per germline, CDR1 SNHLY and CDR2 FYNNEI. CDR3 length: 15 amino acids. V was cut by 3 bases and J by 0 bases, with 11 bases left in between. CDR3 in DNA: TGTGCCAGCAGTGAGAACAGGCCAAACCAAGAGACCCAGTACTTC. Translating it yields CASSENRPNQETQYF.

This chain connects TRBV27 to TRBJ1-1; D perhaps matches TRBD1 (5 bases). The CDR3 loop spans 15 amino acids. Trimming pared 7 bases from V and 3 bases from J, leaving 18 bases between. Germline V gene lookup returns CDR1 MNHEY and CDR2 SMNVEV (reference sequence). The CDR3 loop reads CASKPLSLGDTEAFF. The CDR3 nucleotides are TGTGCCAGCAAGCCCCTAAGTCTGGGGGACACTGAAGCTTTCTTT.

The chain combines TRBV29-1 with TRBJ2-7; D tentatively fits TRBD1 or TRBD2 (5 bases each). Germline-derived CDR1 and CDR2 are SQVTM and ANQGSEA. This CDR3 has 16 residues. The germline V and J ends were trimmed by 1 base and 1 base, with 17 bases remaining between them. CDR3: CSVEGVVGGGSYEQYF. CDR3 coding DNA: TGCAGCGTTGAAGGTGTGGTTGGTGGGGGATCCTACGAGCAGTACTTC.

The rearrangement joins TRBV2 to TRBJ2-1; unclear D gene. V lost 8 bases, J lost 4 bases, and 12 bases lay in between. CDR3 length: 13 amino acids. The germline CDR1 and CDR2 sequences are SNHLY and FYNNEI. The CDR3 spells CASLAATYNEQFF. CDR3 DNA: TGTGCCAGCCTTGCGGCCACATACAATGAGCAGTTCTTC.

V gene TRBV29-1 combines with J gene TRBJ1-1; tentative D call: TRBD1 (5 bases). V lost 4 bases and J lost 0, with 21 bases in between. From germline, CDR1 is SQVTM and CDR2 ANQGSEA. This CDR3 is 17 amino acids long. CDR3 nucleotides: TGCAGCGTTGGTCCCTACCGAGAGGGGACTATGAACACTGAAGCTTTCTTT. Protein: CSVGPYREGTMNTEAFF.

This chain links TRBV7-2 with TRBJ2-1; no clear D gene. Deletions cut 2 bases from V and 5 bases from J, with 10 bases between. The length of the CDR3 is 14 residues. CDR1 is SGHTA, CDR2 FQGNSA, per germline. CDR3 region: CASSLPLPNNEQFF. The CDR3 bases are TGTGCCAGCAGCTTACCTCTCCCAAACAATGAGCAGTTCTTC.

The rearrangement joins TRBV27 to TRBJ2-3; D perhaps matches TRBD1 (6 bases). Trimming took off 8 bases at V and 2 bases at J, with 17 bases between the two ends. Germline V gives CDR1 MNHEY, CDR2 SMNVEV (reference sequence). CDR3 size: 15 residues. DNA for the CDR3: TGTGCCAGCCAACAGGGCCTCCCCTTCACAGATACGCAGTATTTT. It is translated as CASQQGLPFTDTQYF.

This chain connects TRBV5-1 to TRBJ2-1; TRBD2 aligns across 11 bases. With 5 bases clipped from V and 0 bases from J, the junction kept 1 base outside the gene matches. The CDR3 has 15 amino acids. The germline V gene has CDR1 SGHRS and CDR2 YFSETQ. DNA for the CDR3: TGCGCCAGCAGGGGGACTAGCGGCTCCTACAATGAGCAGTTCTTC. Amino acids: CASRGTSGSYNEQFF.

This chain joins TRBV9 and TRBJ2-7; maybe TRBD1 (5 bases). V lost 5 bases and J 2 bases, leaving 23 bases between the germline ends. Germline CDR1 reads SGDLS; CDR2 reads YYNGEE. The CDR3 is 17 residues long. The chain's CDR3 is CASSEGAGPLHPYEQYF. In DNA, the CDR3 is TGTGCCAGCAGTGAAGGGGCCGGGCCTCTACACCCCTACGAGCAGTACTTC.

The chain has TRBV6-6 and TRBJ2-1, with TRBD1 identical over 7 bases. Germline V lookup: CDR1 MNHNY, CDR2 SVGAGI (reference sequence). CDR3 length: 14 amino acids. V trimming: 10 bases; J trimming: 7 bases; junction bases outside the gene matches: 13. CDR3 in DNA: TGTGCCACCTTACTCGAAAGGACAGGTAATGAGCAGTTCTTC. Amino acids: CATLLERTGNEQFF.